This T cell receptor beta chain was sequenced during a study of shared clonotypes between healthy human individuals. Turning to this clone: The identical CDR3 is also encoded by other nucleotide sequences in the sample.

An even split of each subset's genomic DNA across several immunoSEQ plates was performed. Some clones are missing from TCRdb's copy, which holds only in-frame ones; the method was immunoSEQ multiplex PCR. Found here are about 1 million clones, about 80% of them singletons; the top ten hold 1.2% to 1.5%. Germline CDR1 is GTSNPN and CDR2 is SVGIG (reference sequence). CDR3 length equals 11 residues. V was shortened by 1 base and J by 6 bases, with 4 bases between the two germline ends. The chain couples TRBV30 to TRBJ2-1, with unresolved D. This TCR derives from a young man in good health. The specimen was memory CD4+ T cells sorted from blood. Subset reported: CD45RA-negative fraction. CDR3 in DNA: TGTGCCTGGAGTGCGCTCAATGAGCAGTTCTTC. This translates into CAWSALNEQFF.